This TCR beta chain is from a study of T cells in Graves' hyperthyroidism and ophthalmopathy. There are 16 residues in the CDR3. V shed 0 bases and J shed 6 bases, with 17 bases lying between them. Germline values: CDR1 SGHRS, CDR2 YFSETQ. For Graves' hyperthyroidism to be stable, ophthalmopathy could not progress within 18 months. Investigators excluded patients with uncontrolled infection, other autoimmune disease, pregnancy or lactation. Clinicians diagnosed patients from clinical symptoms, serum thyroxine and TRAb, thyroid ultrasound and orbital computed tomography. PBMCs were derived from around 10 ml fresh peripheral blood. Ten or more counts support this clonotype. The TCR beta CDR3 regions underwent amplification using RNA transcripts as the source. A first-round RT-PCR of the TCR CDR3 used the HTBI primer set. In TCRdb, the multiplex PCR reads were re-called with MiXCR into one record per CDR3 protein. The table has some 500,000 distinct CDR3 sequences, roughly an eighth seen once; the top ten hold 15% to 20%.

The chain carries TRBV5-1 and TRBJ2-3; D unclear. The clonotype originates from a woman between 18 and 29 years old with Graves' hyperthyroidism. Source material: blood. CDR3 in DNA: TGCGCCAGCAGCTTGGGGGCCCCGGGCTCCGGGGATACGCAGTATTTT. Its translation: CASSLGAPGSGDTQYF. The full variable domain, rest sourced from reference TRBV5-1 and TRBJ2-3, is KAGVTQTPRYLIKTRGQQVTLSCSPISGHRSVSWYQQTPGQGLQFLFEYFSETQRNKGNFPGRFSGRQFSNSRSEMNVSTLELGDSALYLCASSLGAPGSGDTQYFGPGTRLTVL.